The 9 T cell receptor beta chains given below trace back to one sample, sequenced in a study of T cells expressing NK-cell markers. After re-calling the 5' RACE reads, TCRdb lists one entry per CDR3 protein, DNA absent. This sample's table reports 500,000 to 700,000 distinct CDR3 sequences. Source material: blood T cells: a sorted CD56 or NKG2C T cell subset, CD4+ or CD8+ T cells, or bulk PBMC T cells (not recorded which). The receptors were sampled from a man between 18 and 29 years old in good health.

This rearrangement joins TRBV15 to TRBJ1-5. This CDR3 has 17 amino acids. Germline V gives CDR1 LNHNV, CDR2 YYDKDF (reference sequence). CDR3: CATRALRGAGSNQPQHF.

This sequence joins TRBV11-2 and TRBJ2-5; TCRdb outputs TRBD1, but without DNA this stays unchecked. Per the germline V gene, CDR1 is SGHAT and CDR2 is FQNNGV. The length of the CDR3 is 15 residues. CDR3 region: CASSLGDRARETQYF.

This chain uses TRBV7-6 with TRBJ2-2; TCRdb designates TRBD1, a call that cannot be tested without DNA. The CDR3 has 14 amino acids. CDR1 is SGHVS, CDR2 FNYEAQ, per germline. CDR3 in amino acids: CASSTRQGTGELFF.

This rearrangement joins TRBV12-3 or TRBV12-4 to TRBJ2-7; the D call from TCRdb, TRBD1, cannot be confirmed without DNA. This CDR3 is 16 amino acids long. The CDR3 protein is CASSQRPREPSYEQYF.

The V call is TRBV15, the J call TRBJ2-3; TCRdb names TRBD2, which stays unverified in the absence of DNA. Germline lookup yields CDR1 LNHNV and CDR2 YYDKDF (reference sequence). The CDR3 is made up of 16 amino acids. This chain's CDR3 is CATSRAHRSGGDTQYF.

The J gene is TRBJ1-4, the V gene TRBV7-8; the D call from TCRdb, TRBD1, cannot be confirmed without DNA. There are 14 residues in the CDR3. Germline V gene data show CDR1 as SGHVS and CDR2 as FQNEAQ. The CDR3 spells CASSLPGRIEKLFF.

V usage is TRBV29-1 and J usage is TRBJ2-3; TCRdb's D call of TRBD1 is untestable without DNA. Germline CDR1 reads SQVTM; CDR2 reads ANQGSEA. The CDR3 consists of 15 residues. CDR3 amino acids: CSVEEGRGVTDTQYF.

This chain connects TRBV20-1 to TRBJ1-5. Germline CDR1 is DFQATT and CDR2 is SNEGSKA (reference sequence). The CDR3 has 15 amino acids. CDR3 sequence: CSASFQLGAGQPQHF.

The genes are TRBV2 and TRBJ2-7; no DNA is available, so the TRBD1 call from TCRdb remains unchecked. The CDR3 has 15 residues. Germline assignment: CDR1 SNHLY and CDR2 FYNNEI. This CDR3 is CASKGRTGAPYEQYF.